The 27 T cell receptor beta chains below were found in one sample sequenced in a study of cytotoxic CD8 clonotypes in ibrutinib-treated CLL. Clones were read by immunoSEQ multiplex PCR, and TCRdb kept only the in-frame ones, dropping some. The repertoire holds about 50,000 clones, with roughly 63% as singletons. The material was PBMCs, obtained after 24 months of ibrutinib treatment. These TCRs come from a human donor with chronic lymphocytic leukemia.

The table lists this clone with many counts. CDR3 nucleotide sequence: TGTGCCAGCAGTCCCCGGGCCTCCTACGAGCAGTACTTC. Protein sequence: CASSPRASYEQYF. This rearrangement joins TRBV27 to TRBJ2-7; D not certain. The V gene's germline CDR1 is MNHEY and CDR2 SMNVEV (reference sequence). V was clipped by 5 bases and J by 0 bases, with 8 bases between them. The CDR3 contains 13 residues.

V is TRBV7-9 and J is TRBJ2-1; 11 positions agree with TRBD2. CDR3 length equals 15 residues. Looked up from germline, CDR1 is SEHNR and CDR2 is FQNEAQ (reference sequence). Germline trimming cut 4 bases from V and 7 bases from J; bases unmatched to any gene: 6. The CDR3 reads CASSSGTSGWNEQFF. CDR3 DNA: TGTGCCAGCAGCTCCGGGACTAGCGGATGGAATGAGCAGTTCTTC.

The CDR3 reads CASTGGGTVYNSPLHF. In nucleotides, the CDR3 is TGTGCCAGCACCGGAGGGGGGACAGTCTATAATTCACCCCTCCACTTT. This chain uses TRBV6-6 with TRBJ1-6, with TRBD1 matching over 7 bases. This CDR3 region has 16 residues. Germline loops: CDR1 MNHNY, CDR2 SVGAGI (reference sequence). V was clipped by 7 bases and J by 3 bases; unmatched bases: 9.

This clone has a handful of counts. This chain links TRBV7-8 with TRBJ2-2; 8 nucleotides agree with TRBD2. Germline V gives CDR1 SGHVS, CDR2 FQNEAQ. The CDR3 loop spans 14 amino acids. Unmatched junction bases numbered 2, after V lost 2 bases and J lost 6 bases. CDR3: CASSLLTSAGELFF. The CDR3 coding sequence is TGTGCCAGCAGCTTACTGACTAGCGCCGGGGAGCTGTTTTTT.

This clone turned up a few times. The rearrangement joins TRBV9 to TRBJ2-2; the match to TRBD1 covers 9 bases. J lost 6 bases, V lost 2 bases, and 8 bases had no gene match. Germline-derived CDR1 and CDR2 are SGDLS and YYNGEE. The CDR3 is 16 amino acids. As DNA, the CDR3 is TGTGCCAGCAGCGTTAGGACAGGGGAGGACCCCGGGGAGCTGTTTTTT. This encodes CASSVRTGEDPGELFF.

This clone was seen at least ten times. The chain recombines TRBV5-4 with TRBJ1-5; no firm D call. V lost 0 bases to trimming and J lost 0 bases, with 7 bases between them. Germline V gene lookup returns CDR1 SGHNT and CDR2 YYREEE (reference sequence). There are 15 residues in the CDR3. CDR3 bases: TGTGCCAGCAGCTTGGGGGGAGATAGCAATCAGCCCCAGCATTTT. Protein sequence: CASSLGGDSNQPQHF.

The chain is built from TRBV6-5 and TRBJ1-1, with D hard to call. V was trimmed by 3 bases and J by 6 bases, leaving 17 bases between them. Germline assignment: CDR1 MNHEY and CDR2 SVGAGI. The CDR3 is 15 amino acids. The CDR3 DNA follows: TGTGCCAGCAGTTATACGACGGACCAAGCCTCTGAAGCTTTCTTT. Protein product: CASSYTTDQASEAFF.

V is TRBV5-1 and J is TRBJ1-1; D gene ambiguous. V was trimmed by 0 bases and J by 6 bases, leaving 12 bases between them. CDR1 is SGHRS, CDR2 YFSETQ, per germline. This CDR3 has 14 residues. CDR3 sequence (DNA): TGCGCCAGCAGCTTGGGGGCGTTAGTCCCTGAAGCTTTCTTT. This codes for CASSLGALVPEAFF. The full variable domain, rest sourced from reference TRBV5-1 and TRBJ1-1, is KAGVTQTPRYLIKTRGQQVTLSCSPISGHRSVSWYQQTPGQGLQFLFEYFSETQRNKGNFPGRFSGRQFSNSRSEMNVSTLELGDSALYLCASSLGALVPEAFFGQGTRLTVV.

The CDR3 sequence: CASSWAGAATDTQYF. CDR3 DNA sequence: TGTGCCAGCAGCTGGGCGGGGGCCGCCACAGATACGCAGTATTTT. The rearrangement uses TRBV11-2 and TRBJ2-3; D possibly corresponds to TRBD2 (7 bases). Germline CDR1 reads SGHAT; CDR2 reads FQNNGV. The CDR3 is made up of 15 amino acids. V was shortened by 4 bases and J by 2 bases, with 13 bases between the two germline ends.

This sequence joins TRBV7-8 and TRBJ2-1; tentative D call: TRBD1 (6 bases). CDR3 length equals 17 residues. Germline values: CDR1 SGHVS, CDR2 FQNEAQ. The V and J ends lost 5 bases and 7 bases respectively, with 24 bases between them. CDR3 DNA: TGTGCCAGCAGCGACGCACTACAGGGTTATGGTAGTAATGAGCAGTTCTTC. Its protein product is CASSDALQGYGSNEQFF.

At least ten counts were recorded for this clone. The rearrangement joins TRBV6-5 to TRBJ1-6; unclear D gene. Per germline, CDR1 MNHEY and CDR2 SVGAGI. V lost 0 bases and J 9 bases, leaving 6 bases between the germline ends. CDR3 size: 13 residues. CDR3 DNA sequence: TGTGCCAGCAGTTACTCGAAGGGTTCACCCCTCCACTTT. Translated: CASSYSKGSPLHF.

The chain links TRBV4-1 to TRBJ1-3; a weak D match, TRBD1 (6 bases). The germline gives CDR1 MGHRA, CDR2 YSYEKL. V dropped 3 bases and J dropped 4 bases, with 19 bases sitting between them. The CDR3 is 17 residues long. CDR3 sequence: CASSQAEGGRKGNTIYF. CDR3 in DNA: TGCGCCAGCAGCCAGGCCGAAGGGGGGCGGAAAGGAAACACCATATATTTT.

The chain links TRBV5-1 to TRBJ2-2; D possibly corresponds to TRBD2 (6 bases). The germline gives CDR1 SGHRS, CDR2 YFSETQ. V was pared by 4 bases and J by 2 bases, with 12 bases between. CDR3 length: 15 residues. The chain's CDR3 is CASSPGTLNTGELFF. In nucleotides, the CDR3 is TGCGCCAGCAGCCCCGGGACTCTCAACACCGGGGAGCTGTTTTTT.

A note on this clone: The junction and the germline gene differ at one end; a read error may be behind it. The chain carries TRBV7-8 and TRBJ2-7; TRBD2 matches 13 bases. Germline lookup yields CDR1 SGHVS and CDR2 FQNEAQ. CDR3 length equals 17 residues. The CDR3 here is CASSHLSTSGGPLEQYF. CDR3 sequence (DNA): TGCGCCAGCAGCCACCTCTCGACTAGCGGGGGGCCCCTCGAGCAGTACTTC.

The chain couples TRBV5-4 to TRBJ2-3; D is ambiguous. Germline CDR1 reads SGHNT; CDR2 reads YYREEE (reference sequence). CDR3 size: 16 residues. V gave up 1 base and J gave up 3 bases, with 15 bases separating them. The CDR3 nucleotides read TGTGCCAGCAGCTTGTCGGTAGGGATTGCGACAGATACGCAGTATTTT. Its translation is CASSLSVGIATDTQYF.

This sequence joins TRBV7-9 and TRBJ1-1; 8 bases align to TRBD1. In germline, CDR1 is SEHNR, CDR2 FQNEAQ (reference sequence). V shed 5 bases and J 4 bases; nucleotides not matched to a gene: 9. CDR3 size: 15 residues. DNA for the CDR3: TGTGCCAGCAGCCCTAGGGACAGGAGAGTCACTGAAGCTTTCTTT. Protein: CASSPRDRRVTEAFF.

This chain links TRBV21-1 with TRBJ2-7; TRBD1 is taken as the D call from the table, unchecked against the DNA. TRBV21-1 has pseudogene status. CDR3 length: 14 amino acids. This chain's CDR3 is CADRGGRDGYEQYF. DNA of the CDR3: TGTGCCGACAGGGGGGGCAGGGACGGCTACGAGCAGTACTTC.

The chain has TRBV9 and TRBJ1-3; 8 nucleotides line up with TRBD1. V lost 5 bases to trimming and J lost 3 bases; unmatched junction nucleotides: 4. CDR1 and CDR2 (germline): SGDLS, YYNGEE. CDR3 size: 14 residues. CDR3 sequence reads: CASRPGGFGNTIYF. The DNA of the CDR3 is TGTGCCAGCAGGCCAGGGGGCTTTGGAAACACCATATATTTT.

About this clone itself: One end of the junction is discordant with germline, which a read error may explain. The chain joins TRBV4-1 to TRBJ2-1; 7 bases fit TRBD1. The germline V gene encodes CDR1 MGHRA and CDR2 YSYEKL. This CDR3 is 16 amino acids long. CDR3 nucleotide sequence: TGTGCCAGCAGCTTAGGGAGAGGGGGCTTCTACAATGAGCAGTTCTTC. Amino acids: CASSLGRGGFYNEQFF.

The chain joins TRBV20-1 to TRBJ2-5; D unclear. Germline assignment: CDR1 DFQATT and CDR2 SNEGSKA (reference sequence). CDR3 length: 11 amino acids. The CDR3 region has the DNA TGCTCTGCGGCCGATCAAGAGACCCAGTACTTC. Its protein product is CSAADQETQYF.

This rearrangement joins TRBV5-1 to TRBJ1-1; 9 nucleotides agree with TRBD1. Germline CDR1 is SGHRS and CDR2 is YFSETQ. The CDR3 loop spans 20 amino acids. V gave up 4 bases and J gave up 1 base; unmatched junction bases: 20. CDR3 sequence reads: CASSPHIPGQGRERNTEAFF. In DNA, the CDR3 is TGCGCCAGCAGCCCCCATATCCCGGGACAGGGTCGCGAACGGAACACTGAAGCTTTCTTT.

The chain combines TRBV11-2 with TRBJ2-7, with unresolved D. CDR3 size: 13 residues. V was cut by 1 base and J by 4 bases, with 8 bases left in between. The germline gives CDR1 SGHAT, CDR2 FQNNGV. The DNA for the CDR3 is TGTGCCAGCAGCTTAGGGCCCCGATACGAGCAGTACTTC. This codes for CASSLGPRYEQYF.

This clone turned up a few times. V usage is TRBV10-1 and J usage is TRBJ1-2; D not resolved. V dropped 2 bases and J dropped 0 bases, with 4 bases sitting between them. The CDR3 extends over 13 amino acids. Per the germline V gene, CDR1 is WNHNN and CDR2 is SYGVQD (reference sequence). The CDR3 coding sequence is TGCGCCAGCAGTGAGCGGGCTAACTATGGCTACACCTTC. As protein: CASSERANYGYTF.

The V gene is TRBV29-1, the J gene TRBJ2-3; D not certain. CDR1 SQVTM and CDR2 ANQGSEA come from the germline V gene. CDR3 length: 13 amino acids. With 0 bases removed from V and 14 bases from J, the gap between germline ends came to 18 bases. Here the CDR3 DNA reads TGCAGCGTTGAAGATCGCTGGTCCCAACGGCGGTATTTT. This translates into CSVEDRWSQRRYF.

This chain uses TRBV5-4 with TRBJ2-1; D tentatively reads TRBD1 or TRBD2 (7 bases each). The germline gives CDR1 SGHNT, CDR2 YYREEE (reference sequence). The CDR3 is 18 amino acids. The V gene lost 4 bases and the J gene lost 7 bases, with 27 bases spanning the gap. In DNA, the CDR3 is TGTGCCAGCAGCACGAAGGGGGCTAGCGGTAATGTTAGGAATGAGCAGTTCTTC. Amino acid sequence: CASSTKGASGNVRNEQFF.

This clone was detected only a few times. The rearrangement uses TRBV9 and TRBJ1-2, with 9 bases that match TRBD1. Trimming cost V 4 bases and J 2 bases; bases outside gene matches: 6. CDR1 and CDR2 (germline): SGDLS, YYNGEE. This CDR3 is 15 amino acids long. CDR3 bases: TGTGCCAGCAGCCCTCGACAGGGGGAAAACTATGGCTACACCTTC. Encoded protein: CASSPRQGENYGYTF.

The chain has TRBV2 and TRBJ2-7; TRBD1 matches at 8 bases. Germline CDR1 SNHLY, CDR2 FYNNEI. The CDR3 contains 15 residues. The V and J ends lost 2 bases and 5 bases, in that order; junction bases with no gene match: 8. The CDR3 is CASSERAGGGNEQYF. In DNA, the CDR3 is TGTGCCAGCAGTGAAAGGGCAGGGGGCGGGAACGAGCAGTACTTC. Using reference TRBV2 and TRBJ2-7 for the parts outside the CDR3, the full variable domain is EPEVTQTPSHQVTQMGQEVILRCVPISNHLYFYWYRQILGQKVEFLVSFYNNEISEKSEIFDDQFSVERPDGSNFTLKIRSTKLEDSAMYFCASSERAGGGNEQYFGPGTRLTVT.